The 30 T cell receptor beta chains given below trace back to one sample, sequenced in a study of identical twins (dated by TCRdb to 2016 to 2017). Libraries were made using 5' RACE. TCRdb records Illumina HiSeq 2000 as the sequencer. The public sequencing data were trimmed at Q25 with fastp and processed into clonotypes with MiXCR by TCRdb, which kept only in-frame beta chains. A single entry per CDR3 protein holds the most common genes and DNA from its merged rows. Within this sample are about 530,000 distinct CDR3 sequences, with about 15% of them counted one time only. The ten largest clones represent around 0.48% of the sample. The sample was also linked to a second study, of yellow fever vaccine responses in identical twins.

The specimen sequenced was CD4+ T cells sorted from blood. The receptor set was obtained from a woman between 18 and 30 years old in good health.

V and J are TRBV14 and TRBJ1-1; tentative D call: TRBD1 (6 bases). Per germline, CDR1 SGHDN and CDR2 FVKESK. The V and J ends lost 4 bases and 3 bases respectively, with 12 bases between them. The CDR3 is made up of 14 amino acids. The CDR3 region is CASSRLQGYTEAFF. CDR3 coding DNA: TGTGCCAGCAGCCGCCTTCAGGGGTACACTGAAGCTTTCTTT.

The sample holds a few counts of this clonotype. J is TRBJ2-1 and V is TRBV7-9; TRBD2 might be the D (6 bases). V lost 5 bases to trimming and J lost 0 bases, with 14 bases between them. This CDR3 is 16 amino acids long. Germline CDR1 and CDR2: SEHNR and FQNEAQ (reference sequence). CDR3: CASSLPFGSSYNEQFF. The CDR3 DNA is TGTGCCAGCAGCCTGCCTTTCGGGAGCTCCTACAATGAGCAGTTCTTC.

The rearrangement links TRBV5-5 to TRBJ2-3; 9 bases line up with TRBD2. The CDR3 is made up of 17 amino acids. The ends lost 1 base at V and 0 bases at J; junction bases unmatched: 6. Germline loops: CDR1 SGHKS, CDR2 YYEKEE (reference sequence). CDR3 DNA: TGTGCCAGCAGCTTGCGGGGTAGCGGGAGCAGCACAGATACGCAGTATTTT. Translation gives CASSLRGSGSSTDTQYF.

The DNA of the CDR3 is TGTGCCAGCAGGCCGTTTGGGACAAGCAATCAGCCCCAGCATTTT. This sequence encodes CASRPFGTSNQPQHF. The chain combines TRBV6-1 with TRBJ1-5; tentative D call: TRBD1 (6 bases). CDR3 length: 15 residues. The V end was cut by 6 bases, the J end by 1 base, with 13 bases between. Germline CDR1 reads MNHNS; CDR2 reads SASEGT.

This clonotype has just a few counts. The chain links TRBV25-1 to TRBJ2-5, with TRBD1 matching over 8 bases. The CDR3 spans 16 residues. Trimming at V came to 5 bases and at J to 1 base, leaving 9 bases not matched to a gene. CDR1 is MGHDK, CDR2 SYGVNS, per germline. CDR3 protein: CASSTAGGRTQETQYF. The CDR3 nucleotides read TGTGCCAGCAGTACGGCAGGGGGCCGAACCCAAGAGACCCAGTACTTC.

This clonotype was counted between two and nine times. The V gene is TRBV11-2, the J gene TRBJ2-5, with 16 positions matching TRBD2. The junction had 13 bases not matched to a gene; V was cut back by 2 bases and J by 7 bases. The CDR3 loop spans 19 amino acids. The germline V gene encodes CDR1 SGHAT and CDR2 FQNNGV. DNA of the CDR3: TGTGCCAGCAGCTTAAAAGCGGGACTAGCGGGAGGGCCATGGTGGACCCAGTACTTC. Residues: CASSLKAGLAGGPWWTQYF.

This clonotype was detected many times. The V gene is TRBV28, the J gene TRBJ2-2; D unclear. V lost 3 bases and J 1 base, leaving 12 bases between the germline ends. The CDR3 is 16 residues long. Germline V gene sequence: CDR1 MDHEN, CDR2 SYDVKM. This chain's CDR3 is CASSFRGAGNTGELFF. DNA of the CDR3: TGTGCCAGCAGTTTTCGCGGAGCAGGGAACACCGGGGAGCTGTTTTTT.

This clonotype was counted a few times. V usage is TRBV4-1 and J usage is TRBJ2-2; D is unresolved. The V end was cut by 4 bases, the J end by 2 bases, with 11 bases between. Germline CDR1 MGHRA, CDR2 YSYEKL. The CDR3 consists of 15 residues. The CDR3 protein is CASSLQPVNTGELFF. In nucleotides, the CDR3 is TGCGCCAGCAGCCTCCAACCAGTTAACACCGGGGAGCTGTTTTTT.

This clonotype showed up just a few times. The chain is built from TRBV5-1 and TRBJ2-3, with TRBD2 identical over 11 bases. The CDR3 covers 16 residues. Looked up from germline, CDR1 is SGHRS and CDR2 is YFSETQ. V gave up 5 bases and J gave up 2 bases; unmatched junction bases: 7. This chain's CDR3 is CASSFGTSGVTDTQYF. Written as DNA, the CDR3 is TGCGCCAGCAGTTTTGGGACTAGCGGCGTCACAGATACGCAGTATTTT.

In its sample, this clonotype was seen a few times. The chain has TRBV3-1 and TRBJ2-1; the D gene is possibly TRBD1 (7 bases). Trimming shortened V by 3 bases and J by 11 bases, and 11 bases separated the two germline ends. The CDR3 totals 12 residues. The germline V gene has CDR1 LGHDT and CDR2 YNNKEL (reference sequence). This CDR3 is CASSQEGQKQFF. In DNA form, the CDR3 reads TGTGCCAGCAGCCAGGAGGGACAGAAGCAGTTCTTC.

This chain links TRBV12-3 or TRBV12-4 with TRBJ2-7; the match to TRBD2 covers 12 bases. The V and J ends lost 5 bases and 3 bases, in that order; junction bases with no gene match: 8. The CDR3 spans 16 residues. The CDR3 DNA reads TGTGCCAGCAGTACTCAGAAGACTAGCGGGAGCTACGAGCAGTACTTC. Residues: CASSTQKTSGSYEQYF.

This chain connects TRBV28 to TRBJ1-5; tentative D call: TRBD1 (5 bases). CDR3 length: 14 residues. CDR1 and CDR2 from the germline V gene are MDHEN and SYDVKM. V was trimmed by 6 bases and J by 0 bases, leaving 9 bases between them. The CDR3, as DNA: TGTGCCAGCAGGCCTCAGGGTAGCAATCAGCCCCAGCATTTT. Its protein product is CASRPQGSNQPQHF.

The J gene is TRBJ2-5, the V gene TRBV5-1; unclear D gene. The CDR3 covers 15 residues. Deletions cut 4 bases from V and 5 bases from J, with 18 bases between. The germline V gene has CDR1 SGHRS and CDR2 YFSETQ. The CDR3: CASSPRTDQRETQYF. The CDR3 region has the DNA TGCGCCAGCAGCCCCAGGACCGACCAAAGGGAGACCCAGTACTTC.

The chain uses TRBV27 and TRBJ2-5; a weak D match, TRBD1 (6 bases). Germline V gives CDR1 MNHEY, CDR2 SMNVEV (reference sequence). The CDR3 covers 15 residues. The V end lost 3 bases, the J end lost 5 bases, and 16 bases lay between the germline ends. CDR3 coding DNA: TGTGCCAGCAGTTTTGGGGGCCTGTACGCGGAGACCCAGTACTTC. Its protein is CASSFGGLYAETQYF.

In this sample, this clonotype turned up many times. This rearrangement joins TRBV7-2 to TRBJ2-3; D is unclear. The CDR3 is 14 amino acids. Trimming pared 1 base from V and 5 bases from J, leaving 10 bases between. Looked up from germline, CDR1 is SGHTA and CDR2 is FQGNSA. The CDR3 bases are TGTGCCAGCAGCTTAGGTAGTGCAGGAGATACGCAGTATTTT. This sequence encodes CASSLGSAGDTQYF.

The CDR3 nucleotides are TGCAGCGCACTGGAGGGCTCCTACGAGCAGTACTTC. Residues: CSALEGSYEQYF. The gene calls are TRBV29-1 and TRBJ2-7; tentative D call: TRBD2 (6 bases). The CDR3 covers 12 residues. Germline CDR1 reads SQVTM; CDR2 reads ANQGSEA. Trimming pared 7 bases from V and 0 bases from J, leaving 10 bases between.

The genes are TRBV5-1 and TRBJ2-5, with 10 positions matching TRBD2. The CDR3 contains 17 residues. Germline CDR1 is SGHRS and CDR2 is YFSETQ. Trimming cost V 0 bases and J 0 bases; bases outside gene matches: 5. The CDR3: CASSLGIAGGHQETQYF. Written as DNA, the CDR3 is TGCGCCAGCAGCTTGGGAATAGCGGGAGGCCACCAAGAGACCCAGTACTTC.

This clonotype was detected only a few times. The chain employs TRBV24-1 and TRBJ2-1; 7 bases are shared with TRBD1. Germline CDR1 reads KGHDR; CDR2 reads SFDVKD. The CDR3 contains 15 residues. V shed 4 bases, J shed 8 bases, and the junction held 10 bases outside the gene matches. DNA of the CDR3: TGTGCCACCAGTGACAAGACAGGGTGGTCCCATGAGCAGTTCTTC. This sequence encodes CATSDKTGWSHEQFF.

The chain employs TRBV10-3 and TRBJ2-1; D gene ambiguous. The CDR3 is 16 residues long. Trimming stripped 6 bases from V and 4 bases from J, with 19 bases between. Germline-derived CDR1 and CDR2 are ENHRY and SYGVKD. Written as DNA, the CDR3 is TGTGCCATCAGCAAGCCCAGAGTTACCTCTTACAATGAGCAGTTCTTC. It codes for CAISKPRVTSYNEQFF.

The sample holds a few counts of this clonotype. V and J are TRBV7-9 and TRBJ2-3; D unresolved. The V gene's germline CDR1 is SEHNR and CDR2 FQNEAQ (reference sequence). Between the trimmed V and J ends, which lost 2 bases and 6 bases, there was a span of 15 bases. CDR3 length: 15 amino acids. The CDR3 DNA follows: TGTGCCAGCAGCTTACTAGGAGACCGTCCGGATACGCAGTATTTT. Protein sequence: CASSLLGDRPDTQYF.

The table lists this clonotype with a few counts. The J gene is TRBJ1-5, the V gene TRBV18; D is unresolved. V gave up 2 bases and J gave up 0 bases, with 11 bases separating them. The CDR3 is 16 amino acids. CDR1 and CDR2 (germline): KGHSH, LQKENI. CDR3 sequence: CASSPFPGSSNQPQHF. The CDR3, as DNA: TGTGCCAGCTCACCATTCCCCGGGTCTAGCAATCAGCCCCAGCATTTT.

This clonotype was seen more than once but under ten times. The chain joins TRBV5-6 to TRBJ2-7; 12 bases are shared with TRBD1. V trimming: 4 bases; J trimming: 5 bases; junction bases outside the gene matches: 7. Germline CDR1 SGHDT, CDR2 YYEEEE. CDR3 length: 15 amino acids. The CDR3 sequence: CASSLTGTGGHEQYF. The CDR3 coding sequence is TGTGCCAGCAGCCTAACCGGGACAGGGGGCCACGAGCAGTACTTC.

This clonotype has more than one count but fewer than ten. The chain couples TRBV9 to TRBJ2-2; D might be TRBD1 (5 bases). CDR3 length: 15 amino acids. The V and J ends lost 0 bases and 2 bases respectively, with 8 bases between them. Germline V CDR1 and CDR2: SGDLS, YYNGEE. DNA of the CDR3: TGTGCCAGCAGCGTAGAAAGGGGCAACACCGGGGAGCTGTTTTTT. Protein sequence: CASSVERGNTGELFF.

The chain combines TRBV10-2 with TRBJ2-1, with 11 bases lining up with TRBD2. CDR1 WSHSY and CDR2 SAAADI come from the germline V gene. The CDR3 covers 17 residues. Trimming cost V 4 bases and J 8 bases; bases outside gene matches: 13. DNA for the CDR3: TGCGCCAGCAGTGGCTCGGGACTAGCGGATGGGGGACATGAGCAGTTCTTC. This translates into CASSGSGLADGGHEQFF.

The chain recombines TRBV24-1 with TRBJ2-1; 8 bases fit TRBD2. The CDR3 is 15 residues long. Germline V CDR1 and CDR2: KGHDR, SFDVKD. Unmatched junction bases numbered 7, after V lost 4 bases and J lost 6 bases. CDR3 nucleotide sequence: TGTGCCACCAGTGACCAGCGGGAGATAAGCAATGAGCAGTTCTTC. Protein sequence: CATSDQREISNEQFF.

The chain recombines TRBV11-2 with TRBJ2-7; perhaps TRBD2 as D (6 bases). CDR1 and CDR2 from the germline V gene are SGHAT and FQNNGV. V was trimmed by 3 bases and J by 0 bases, leaving 12 bases between them. The CDR3 loop spans 15 amino acids. CDR3 bases: TGTGCCAGCAGCTTCGGGACTTCCAGCTCCTACGAGCAGTACTTC. This gives the protein CASSFGTSSSYEQYF.

The V gene is TRBV5-1, the J gene TRBJ2-7; D not certain. V shed 5 bases and J shed 3 bases, with 12 bases lying between them. The CDR3 loop spans 13 amino acids. Germline V gene data show CDR1 as SGHRS and CDR2 as YFSETQ. The CDR3 DNA is TGCGCCAGCAGTATCGGCACCGACTACGAGCAGTACTTC. This translates into CASSIGTDYEQYF.

This clonotype was detected many times. The rearrangement joins TRBV28 to TRBJ2-5; 7 bases line up with TRBD1. V trimming: 7 bases; J trimming: 4 bases; junction bases outside the gene matches: 9. The V gene's germline CDR1 is MDHEN and CDR2 SYDVKM. This CDR3 comprises 14 residues. The CDR3 region has the DNA TGTGCCAGCACCTACGACAGGGTGGTAGAGACCCAGTACTTC. It codes for CASTYDRVVETQYF.

This clonotype occurred many times. The chain combines TRBV5-1 with TRBJ1-1; 9 bases agree with TRBD1. Looked up from germline, CDR1 is SGHRS and CDR2 is YFSETQ. Unmatched junction bases numbered 6, after V lost 4 bases and J lost 2 bases. This CDR3 contains 15 residues. CDR3 residues: CASSPWTGDNTEAFF. The CDR3 bases are TGCGCCAGCAGCCCCTGGACAGGGGATAACACTGAAGCTTTCTTT.

This clonotype was counted between two and nine times. This CDR3 is CASVGGGAAETQYF. The CDR3 DNA sequence: TGTGCCAGCGTGGGCGGGGGGGCGGCAGAGACCCAGTACTTC. The J gene is TRBJ2-5, the V gene TRBV6-1; 9 bases agree with TRBD2. V gave up 8 bases and J gave up 4 bases; unmatched junction bases: 8. The CDR3 covers 14 residues. Germline CDR1 MNHNS, CDR2 SASEGT.